This TCR beta chain was retrieved from a study of T cell repertoires in cytomegalovirus infection. Study-wide context: Matching HLA type and CMV infection were both indicated by public TCR beta signatures. Study-wide findings and caveats: Of the TCR beta families, the public ones yielded a cumulative frequency that identified carriers of CMV plus the relevant HLA. Ex vivo responses were dominated by HLA-C-restricted CMV-specific TCR beta clonotypes.

V trimming: 5 bases; J trimming: 3 bases; junction bases outside the gene matches: 0. CDR1 is SGHTA and CDR2 is FQGNSA in the germline V gene. The CDR3 length is 12 residues. TCRdb called the reads again in MiXCR, with one record for every CDR3 protein. In the table there are roughly 230,000 distinct CDR3 sequences, approximately 13% of which are singletons. This clonotype was seen repeatedly, ten times or more. Antigen specificity is unknown. The sequenced sample was PBMCs. The chain carries TRBV7-2 and TRBJ2-5; 7 bases map to TRBD2. The source of this sequence is a human donor in good health (CMV status not recorded). Some clones in this sample may be carry-over from other donors' samples. The CDR3 is CASSAGEETQYF. The CDR3 region has the DNA TGTGCCAGCAGCGCGGGAGAAGAGACCCAGTACTTC.